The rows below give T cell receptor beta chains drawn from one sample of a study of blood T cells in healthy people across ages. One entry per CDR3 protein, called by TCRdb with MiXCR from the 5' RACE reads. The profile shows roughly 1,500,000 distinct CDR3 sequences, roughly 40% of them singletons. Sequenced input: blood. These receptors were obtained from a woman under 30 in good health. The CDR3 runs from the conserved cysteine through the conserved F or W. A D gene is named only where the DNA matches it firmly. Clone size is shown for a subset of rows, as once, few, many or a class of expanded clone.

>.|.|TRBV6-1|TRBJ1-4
CASSGAGEKLFF
TGTGCCAGCAGCGGGGCGGGGGAAAAACTGTTTTTT
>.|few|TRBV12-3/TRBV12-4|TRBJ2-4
CAINSGSAKNIQYF
TGTGCCATCAACTCCGGGTCAGCCAAAAACATTCAGTACTTC
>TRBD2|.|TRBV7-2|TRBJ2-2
CASSLRAGGGAGELFF
TGTGCCAGCAGCTTAAGAGCGGGAGGGGGGGCCGGGGAGCTGTTTTTT
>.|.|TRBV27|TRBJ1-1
CASSSLQYPNTEAFF
TGTGCCAGCAGTTCCCTCCAGTACCCGAACACTGAAGCTTTCTTT
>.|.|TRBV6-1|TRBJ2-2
CASTSQGRGFTGELFF
TGTGCCAGCACTTCTCAGGGCAGGGGTTTCACCGGGGAGCTGTTTTTT
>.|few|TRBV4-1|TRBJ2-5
CASGSLETQYF
TGCGCCAGCGGGAGTTTGGAGACCCAGTACTTC
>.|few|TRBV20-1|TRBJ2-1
CSVVGGVGNEQFF
TGCAGCGTAGTGGGGGGAGTTGGCAATGAGCAGTTCTTC
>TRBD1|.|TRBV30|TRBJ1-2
CAWSGQGNYGYTF
TGTGCCTGGAGCGGACAGGGCAACTATGGCTACACCTTC
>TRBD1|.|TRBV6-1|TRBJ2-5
CASRTGTGGLNEQYF
TGTGCCAGCAGAACCGGGACAGGGGGACTCAATGAGCAGTACTTC
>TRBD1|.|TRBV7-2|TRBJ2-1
CASSFGQGDLNEQFF
TGTGCCAGCAGCTTCGGACAGGGGGATTTGAATGAGCAGTTCTTC
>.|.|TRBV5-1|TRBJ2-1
CASSLAGATKTNNEQFF
TGCGCCAGCAGCTTGGCAGGTGCGACGAAGACGAACAATGAGCAGTTCTTC
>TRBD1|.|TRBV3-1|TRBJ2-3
CASSQDWRDRDTDTQYF
TGTGCCAGCAGCCAAGATTGGCGGGACAGGGACACAGATACGCAGTATTTT
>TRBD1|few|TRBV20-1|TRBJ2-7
CSAKTRDRAYEQYF
TGCAGTGCTAAAACCCGGGACAGGGCTTACGAGCAGTACTTC
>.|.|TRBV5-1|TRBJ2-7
CASSLVLQGNYEQYF
TGCGCCAGCAGCTTGGTTCTACAGGGTAACTACGAGCAGTACTTC
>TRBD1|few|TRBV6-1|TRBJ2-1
CASSGGTGLNEQFF
TGTGCCAGCAGTGGGGGGACAGGGCTGAATGAGCAGTTCTTC
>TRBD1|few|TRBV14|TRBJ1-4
CASSQGTVEKLFF
TGTGCCAGCAGCCAGGGGACAGTTGAAAAACTGTTTTTT
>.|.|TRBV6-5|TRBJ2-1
CAIGGVQETQFF
TGTGCCATCGGAGGGGTACAAGAGACCCAGTTCTTC
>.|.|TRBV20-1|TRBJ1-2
CSARVTSGDEVTF
TGCAGTGCTAGAGTTACGTCAGGGGACGAAGTCACCTTC
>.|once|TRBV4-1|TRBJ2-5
CASSQEGAAHNEQYF
TGCGCCAGCAGCCAAGAGGGTGCGGCCCACAATGAGCAGTACTTC
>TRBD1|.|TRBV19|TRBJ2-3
CASSTYGQGSTDTQYF
TGTGCCAGTAGTACCTACGGACAGGGATCGACAGATACGCAGTATTTT
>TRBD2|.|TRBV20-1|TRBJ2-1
CSATSGAYNEQFF
TGCAGTGCCACTAGCGGGGCCTACAATGAGCAGTTCTTC